One and the same sample provided the 17 T cell receptor beta chains below, sequenced in a study of PD-L1 blockade in urothelial cancer (dated by TCRdb to 2016 to 2017). Library preparation was by the immunoSEQ multiplex PCR assay. This immuneACCESS table, as held by TCRdb, lists in-frame sequences with V and J called but not all clones. Of the missing ones, under half trace to an unresolved V gene in checked studies; the others have no known cause. The sample data list about 29,000 clones, and about 89% of these were observed just once. The ten largest account for around 3.2% of the sample. Here the sequenced sample was PBMCs, taken around atezolizumab (anti-PD-L1) treatment. All receptors derive from a man aged 50 or older with urothelial cancer.

J is TRBJ2-7 and V is TRBV6-5; 7 bases match TRBD2. The junction had 4 bases not matched to a gene; V was cut back by 5 bases and J by 9 bases. Germline V CDR1 and CDR2: MNHEY, SVGAGI. There are 11 residues in the CDR3. The CDR3 DNA reads as TGTGCCAGCAGTAAAGGGGAGGGGCAGTACTTC. It codes for CASSKGEGQYF.

The chain's CDR3 is CASSPGLPPNSYEQYF. In nucleotides, the CDR3 is TGTGCCAGCAGCCCGGGACTCCCTCCCAACTCCTACGAGCAGTACTTC. The chain employs TRBV5-4 and TRBJ2-7; TRBD2 is a possible D gene (6 bases). CDR1 is SGHNT and CDR2 is YYREEE in the germline V gene (reference sequence). V gave up 4 bases and J gave up 0 bases, with 17 bases separating them. The CDR3 is 16 amino acids.

The CDR3 DNA is TGTGCCAGCTCCCCCAATGCGGGGGGCTACAATGAGCAGTTCTTC. Translated, it gives CASSPNAGGYNEQFF. The chain recombines TRBV19 with TRBJ2-1, with TRBD2 matching 8 bases. This CDR3 is built from 15 residues. Germline CDR1 LNHDA, CDR2 SQIVND (reference sequence). The V segment lost 9 bases and the J segment 3 bases; nucleotides outside the gene matches: 10.

The V and J genes are TRBV27 and TRBJ1-2; 9 bases match TRBD1. Looked up from germline, CDR1 is MNHEY and CDR2 is SMNVEV (reference sequence). Trimming took 4 bases from V and 4 from J; bases not matched to a gene: 4. The CDR3 consists of 14 residues. DNA of the CDR3: TGTGCCAGCAGTTCCGGACAGGGGATCTATGGCTACACCTTC. Protein product: CASSSGQGIYGYTF.

The V gene is TRBV28, the J gene TRBJ2-5; 11 bases line up with TRBD2. CDR1 is MDHEN, CDR2 SYDVKM, per germline. CDR3 length: 14 residues. J was trimmed by 2 bases and V by 8 bases; bases with no gene match: 4. CDR3 loop: CASLTSGTQETQYF. The CDR3 nucleotides read TGTGCCAGCCTGACTAGCGGGACACAAGAGACCCAGTACTTC.

This chain links TRBV7-8 with TRBJ2-1; the match to TRBD2 covers 7 bases. The CDR3 loop spans 14 amino acids. From germline, CDR1 is SGHVS and CDR2 FQNEAQ. V was pared by 1 base and J by 3 bases, with 0 bases of the junction left unmatched. The CDR3 region has the DNA TGTGCCAGCAGCTTAGGGACTAGCTACAATGAGCAGTTCTTC. It translates to CASSLGTSYNEQFF.

The chain links TRBV6-6 to TRBJ1-1; the D gene is possibly TRBD1 (5 bases). Trimming left V 7 bases short and J 3 bases short, with 18 bases between. The germline CDR1 and CDR2 sequences are MNHNY and SVGAGI (reference sequence). There are 15 residues in the CDR3. The CDR3: CASMGRGVGYTEAFF. As DNA, the CDR3 is TGTGCCAGCATGGGGAGGGGTGTGGGATACACTGAAGCTTTCTTT.

CDR3 nucleotides: TGTGCCATCAGTGGGGGGCTAGCGGATTACAATGAGCAGTTCTTC. Its protein product is CAISGGLADYNEQFF. The rearrangement uses TRBV10-3 and TRBJ2-1, with D perhaps TRBD2 (7 bases). Trimming took off 4 bases at V and 4 bases at J, with 14 bases between the two ends. This CDR3 spans 15 amino acids. Germline values: CDR1 ENHRY, CDR2 SYGVKD.

The chain carries TRBV2 and TRBJ2-3, with TRBD2 identical over 9 bases. The germline V gene encodes CDR1 SNHLY and CDR2 FYNNEI. V lost 4 bases, J lost 2 bases, and 10 bases stayed unmatched. CDR3 length equals 17 residues. The CDR3 nucleotides are TGTGCCAGCAGTGTCGTAGCGGGGGCCCTATTCACAGATACGCAGTATTTT. The encoded protein is CASSVVAGALFTDTQYF.

V is TRBV2 and J is TRBJ2-4; perhaps TRBD2 as D (5 bases). Trimming took 4 bases from V and 7 from J, leaving 14 bases between them. CDR3 length: 14 residues. Germline assignment: CDR1 SNHLY and CDR2 FYNNEI. The CDR3 DNA reads as TGTGCCAGCAGTGGGAGAGACTCGGGGAACATTCAGTACTTC. Protein sequence: CASSGRDSGNIQYF.

This clone was recorded a few times. V and J are TRBV11-3 and TRBJ2-2, with D tentatively TRBD1 (5 bases). Trimming cost V 6 bases and J 7 bases, with 12 bases left between them. Germline-derived CDR1 and CDR2 are SGHNT and YENEEA. The length of the CDR3 is 13 residues. In DNA, the CDR3 is TGTGCCAGCAGATATCAGGGTAGCGGGGAGCTGTTTTTT. It encodes CASRYQGSGELFF.

About this clone: At the DNA level, this CDR3 is encoded by other sequences in the same sample as well. The chain recombines TRBV9 with TRBJ1-2; no firm D call. CDR1 is SGDLS, CDR2 YYNGEE, per germline. Trimming cost V 8 bases and J 1 base, with 15 bases left between them. The length of the CDR3 is 14 residues. The CDR3 here is CASSISLSNYGYTF. The CDR3 DNA reads as TGTGCCAGTAGCATAAGTTTGAGTAACTATGGCTACACCTTC.

This sequence joins TRBV4-3 and TRBJ2-1, with 7 bases identical to TRBD2. In germline, CDR1 is LGHNA, CDR2 YSLEER. There are 13 residues in the CDR3. V trimming: 0 bases; J trimming: 8 bases; junction bases outside the gene matches: 1. The CDR3: CASSQEGGYEQFF. In DNA, the CDR3 is TGCGCCAGCAGCCAAGAGGGGGGGTATGAGCAGTTCTTC.

The rearrangement joins TRBV18 to TRBJ2-5; the D gene is possibly TRBD2 (5 bases). The CDR3 contains 17 residues. V was clipped by 0 bases and J by 2 bases, with 16 bases between them. In germline, CDR1 is KGHSH, CDR2 LQKENI. The CDR3: CASSPPGVRVGQETQYF. The CDR3 DNA reads TGTGCCAGCTCACCACCAGGAGTGAGGGTAGGGCAAGAGACCCAGTACTTC.

The rearrangement joins TRBV12-5 to TRBJ2-7; 8 bases fit TRBD1. Per the germline V gene, CDR1 is LGHNT and CDR2 is FRNRAP. Unmatched junction bases numbered 5, after V lost 1 base and J lost 3 bases. The CDR3 has 15 amino acids. CDR3 DNA sequence: TGTGCTAGTGGTTTGGACGGGACAGGTATCTACGAGCAGTACTTC. Amino acid sequence: CASGLDGTGIYEQYF.

This clone has just one count. V usage is TRBV5-4 and J usage is TRBJ2-5; weak D call: TRBD2 (6 bases). Germline V gene lookup returns CDR1 SGHNT and CDR2 YYREEE (reference sequence). The V end was cut by 7 bases, the J end by 3 bases, with 16 bases between. The CDR3 has 14 residues. CDR3 nucleotides: TGTGCCAGCGGACTACCGAGGGGCGAAGAGACCCAGTACTTC. It encodes CASGLPRGEETQYF.

The chain combines TRBV7-9 with TRBJ2-7; TRBD2 is a possible D gene (6 bases). The CDR3 has 11 amino acids. Trimming pared 3 bases from V and 9 bases from J, leaving 9 bases between. Germline CDR1 SEHNR, CDR2 FQNEAQ (reference sequence). This chain's CDR3 is CASSLQGGQYF. CDR3 coding DNA: TGTGCCAGCAGCTTGCAGGGAGGGCAGTACTTC.